This T cell receptor (beta chain) was documented in a study of cytomegalovirus exposure and HLA in healthy donors (dated by TCRdb to 2016 to 2017). As for the study more broadly: An earlier analysis of roughly 500 of the donors reported more than 250 Gb of sequence data and around 110 million unique TCR beta sequences from some 180 million T cells. An early release covering roughly 640 HLA-typed donors comprised about 300 gigabases of sequencing data and tens of millions of unique TCR sequences. Among the approximately 430 genotyped donors, around 81% belonged to the genetic ancestry cluster associated with self-reported Caucasian donors. The study was designed to test whether signatures of past pathogen exposure could be identified by cataloging public T cell receptors. Using immunosequencing, the study profiled T cell repertoires from 666 subjects and related those repertoires to cytomegalovirus serostatus. Along with the roughly 700-subject first cohort, a separate validation cohort of over 90 different subjects was used. High-throughput TCR immunosequencing, statistical association of individual TCRs with disease status, and machine learning were combined to predict cytomegalovirus infection status. In a later analysis, previously published TCR beta repertoires from 500 to 750 donors were re-analyzed and high-resolution HLA genotyping was added so that TCR occurrence patterns could be studied. In the later analysis, no new phenotypic data were used to find candidate immune exposures; instead, reliance was placed on TCR beta sequences and their occurrence across donors. An earlier analysis of 587 of the donors used high-throughput TCR beta sequencing to judge whether each TCR beta V gene segment behaved as functional or pseudogenic. Alongside the repertoire data, information on donor age, sex, ethnicity and CMV serostatus was compiled. A later genetic analysis used genome-wide SNP genotypes for about three fifths of the 666 donors, treating that subset as a discovery cohort. Every repertoire in the discovery cohort had been generated on one and the same sequencing platform. HLA typing covered class I and class II loci at four-digit resolution. Typing coverage varied by locus: about 620-640 donors for A, B, C, DRB1 and DQB1; approximately 500 for DQA1; more than 600 for DPA1; more than 450 for DPB1. Four or five DR-DQ haplotypes were handled as single units for association and clustering, since linkage in the cohort was strong. Among approximately 370 genotyped donors of the cohort, an average of roughly 230,000 unique TCR beta nucleotide sequences was sequenced per donor, of which roughly 18% were non-productive.

The cohort was made up of 666 healthy bone marrow donors. At the time of sampling, every cohort member was nominally healthy, though immune exposures that went unrecorded were likely present. The donor was CMV seronegative and was included in the group of several hundred seronegative cohort members. A peripheral blood sample was collected from each donor, and TCR beta sequencing was performed on peripheral blood mononuclear cells. The Qiagen DNeasy Blood Extraction Kit was used to extract genomic DNA from the blood cell samples. CDR1 SGDLS and CDR2 YYNGEE are derived from the germline V gene. V lost 0 bases and J lost 2 bases; the stretch between them is 5 bases long. The CDR3 goes from the cysteine to the phenylalanine over 13 residues. Only the CDR3 region is kept as DNA, spanning 39 bases read in frame from base 1. Receptors were amplified or captured by the immunoSEQ multiplex PCR assay. A mixture of 60 forward primers for TCR Vbeta segments and 13 reverse primers for TCR Jbeta segments was used in the multiplex PCR. A multiplex PCR assay on genomic DNA amplified the CDR3 region of rearranged TCR beta genes. On the Illumina HiSeq System, the amplified TCR beta libraries were sequenced as 87-base-pair reads. In the original analysis: Across the roughly 640 repertoires, a later analysis counted roughly 77 million unique TCR beta chains, roughly 11 million of which were shared by at least two donors. Raw reads were error-corrected and collapsed into unique sequences with a nearest-neighbor algorithm that merged closely related sequences to remove PCR and sequencing errors. CDR3 sequences were aligned to IMGT reference sequences to assign V, D and J gene segments. For a sequence to be retained, a match of at least six nucleotides was required to both a V gene segment and a J gene segment. Rearrangements were called productive when the CDR3 lacked stop codons and stayed in frame with V and J; all others were non-productive. CDR3 was defined by IMGT convention, running from the second conserved V-encoded cysteine to the conserved J-encoded phenylalanine. The earlier analysis of about 610 of the donors excluded any sequence lacking an unambiguous match to a single V gene segment. An earlier analysis of a few hundred of the donors called V segments functional above 56.7% productive rearrangements and segregating when the between-donor standard deviation exceeded 5%. A statistical classification framework was built to diagnose cytomegalovirus status from the catalog of TCR beta chain sequences. In a later analysis, TCR nucleotide sequences were compared against IMGT/GENE-DB human TR gene sequences so that V and J genes could be assigned. Using the TCRdist pipeline, a later analysis assigned CDR3 sequences along with most-parsimonious VDJ recombination scenarios. In a later analysis, each TCR beta chain was defined by its CDR3 amino acid sequence together with its V-gene family, and reads lacking a unique V-gene family were excluded. To address suspected cross-contamination and a sequencing artifact, a later analysis removed approximately 600 highly shared, low-generation-probability nucleotide sequences. A later analysis calculated a clonal expansion index for each public chain from normalized within-repertoire ranks of inferred template counts. In a later analysis, generation probabilities were computed using a VDJ recombination model fitted to out-of-frame rearrangements, and the results were checked against IGoR. Hypergeometric tests were used in a later analysis to score TCR-TCR, TCR-HLA and TCR-CMV co-occurrence, with a repertoire-size bias correction applied to the TCR pairs. In a later analysis, false discovery rates were estimated by permuting HLA or CMV assignments 20 times. In a later analysis, co-occurring TCRs were grouped with DBSCAN, and TCRdist sequence similarity was added when clustering was performed within HLA-allele-positive subsets. Co-occurrence clustering excluded repertoires with fewer than 30,000 or more than 120,000 public chains, plus five with anomalous nucleotide sharing. What TCRdb holds here is the immuneACCESS table cut down to in-frame rearrangements. Part of the clones is not present; checked against another copy, under half of the missing clones reflect an unresolved V gene, and the others are unexplained. The V and J calls and the clone size are those of that table, but D and trimming were determined from the DNA. The sample data list some 200,000 clones, and 70% to 85% of these were observed just once. The biggest ten clones account for approximately 0.62% of the sample.

The paper as a whole reports these results and caveats: A later analysis associated around 16,000 TCR beta sequences with specific HLA alleles at a false discovery rate of 0.05. For the cohort, immune exposure information was limited to CMV serostatus. A later analysis found that TCR association rates varied across HLA loci, with DRB1 alleles showing the most associated TCRs and HLA-C alleles the fewest. Linkage disequilibrium might explain the correlated functional status among segregating V segments, but an unknown experimental factor could not be ruled out. In vitro tests confirmed that a few of the cytomegalovirus-associated TCR beta chains recognize cytomegalovirus antigens. An earlier analysis of around 540 of the donors showed that most TCR beta V segments appeared in productive rearrangements either about 90% or about 30% of the time, which broadly matched IMGT annotations. A later genetic analysis associated a missense DCLRE1C variant with V-gene and J-gene trimming of TCR beta chains, and an independent cohort replicated the association. A cluster of highly shared sequence variants was judged likely to represent a technical artifact of the sequencing pipeline. In a later analysis, most CMV-associated TCR beta chains were found to appear HLA-restricted, with HLA associations seemingly driven largely by CMV exposure. A later analysis found that HLA-associated TCR beta chains were more clonally expanded and had lower generation probabilities than equally common non-associated chains. A later genetic analysis reported fewer N-insertions in productive TCRs among donors in an Asian-associated ancestry cluster than the approximately 700-donor mean. According to a later analysis, parvovirus B19, influenza, CMV and Epstein-Barr virus appeared linked to several top co-occurrence clusters. It was suggested by the authors that the approach could potentially be generalized to other disease states and immunological phenotypes. Because counts were too low, some 16 rarely observed V segments, including chromosome 9 orphons, were excluded from the earlier analysis of under 650 of the donors. The cohort was sequenced for TCR beta chains only, and without alpha or paired-chain data the features that could be detected were limited. A further reported finding was that TCR beta sequences accurately predicted the HLA-A and HLA-B alleles for most subjects in the first cohort. Roughly uniform sequencing depth across donors was assumed in presence/absence analyses, although this assumption may not hold. Because HLA typing was unavailable for some donors at each locus, only the typed subset was used in association tests. Across donors, most TCR sequences were observed very rarely, whereas some public TCRs were present in many individuals. The study gave a list of about 150 TCR beta chains associated with cytomegalovirus. When HLA alleles, especially DR and DQ, strongly co-occurred, TCR associations were difficult to assign to individual alleles. The classifier was reported to diagnose cytomegalovirus status with high specificity and sensitivity in both the original cohort and the validation cohort. Some IMGT-functional V segments, including TRBV6-2 and TRBV6-3, could not be told apart with the 87-base-pair reads, so those segments were excluded.

A word on this clone: Its antigen is not yet known. No quality values exist for individual bases; no much larger clone is one base distant.

The V and J genes are TRBV9 and TRBJ2-5, with the D gene too uncertain to name. Sequencing was performed on PBMCs. This receptor was taken from a woman aged 40 to 50 in good health and CMV-seronegative. The CDR3 here reads CASSVAQQETQYF. The bases are TGTGCCAGCAGCGTAGCTCAGCAAGAGACCCAGTACTTC.